This T cell receptor beta chain was identified during a study of T cells in Graves' hyperthyroidism and ophthalmopathy. RNA transcripts were the template for amplifying TCR beta CDR3 regions. In the first-round RT-PCR of the TCR CDR3, the HTBI primer set was used. Via MiXCR, TCRdb re-called the multiplex PCR reads, giving one row per CDR3 protein. The sample carries approximately 560,000 distinct CDR3 sequences, around 45% recorded once. Exclusion followed for patients with uncontrolled infection, other autoimmune disease, pregnancy or lactation. This clonotype was seen only once. Its ends do not fully match the called genes, so a read error is possible. The sample consisted of peripheral blood or thyroid tissue (not recorded which). This sequence originates from a woman younger than 30 with Graves' hyperthyroidism.

This chain's CDR3 is CASTDGSGQETQYF. CDR3 nucleotide sequence: TGCGCCAGCACTGATGGCAGCGGACAAGAGACCCAGTACTTC. The chain combines TRBV24-1 with TRBJ2-5, with a possible D match to TRBD2 (5 bases). The CDR3 runs to 14 residues. The germline V gene encodes CDR1 KGHDR and CDR2 SFDVKD.